These 3 T cell receptor beta chains were sequenced from one sample in a study of regulatory T cells in long-lasting Graves disease. The time point was: newly diagnosed GD, antithyroid drugs for less than 3 months. Following extraction of RNA from PBMCs, that RNA was used to make the TCR library. The authors built TCR beta libraries using iRepertoire HTBI primers and Arm-PCR of CDR3 regions. TCRdb independently ran MiXCR on the multiplex PCR reads; one entry per CDR3 protein. This sample has around 460,000 distinct CDR3 sequences, with about 14% found just once. The sample also formed part of further work on T cells in Graves' hyperthyroidism and ophthalmopathy.

Specimen: peripheral blood mononuclear cells (PBMCs), collected at new diagnosis, from a patient treated with antithyroid drugs. These TCRs come from a woman between 50 and 59 years old with Graves disease.

This clonotype was detected ten times or more. This rearrangement joins TRBV24-1 to TRBJ1-2; D perhaps matches TRBD1 (6 bases). Germline lookup yields CDR1 KGHDR and CDR2 SFDVKD. V was clipped by 4 bases and J by 7 bases, with 12 bases between them. CDR3 length: 13 amino acids. CDR3 nucleotides: TGTGCCACCAGTGACTGGCCAGGGGTTGGCTACACCTTC. It translates to CATSDWPGVGYTF.

This clonotype was counted many times. The gene calls are TRBV2 and TRBJ1-2, with a weak D call TRBD1 (5 bases). The CDR3 is 13 amino acids. V lost 7 bases and J 7 bases, leaving 16 bases between the germline ends. The V gene's germline CDR1 is SNHLY and CDR2 FYNNEI. The CDR3 region is CASTVVGESGYTF. DNA for the CDR3: TGTGCCAGCACCGTGGTGGGGGAGTCTGGCTACACCTTC.

The chain couples TRBV30 to TRBJ1-6; D is unclear. The V gene's germline CDR1 is GTSNPN and CDR2 SVGIG (reference sequence). V lost 2 bases and J lost 8, with 10 bases in between. The CDR3 totals 13 residues. The chain's CDR3 is CAWSLTQDSPLHF. The CDR3 nucleotides read TGTGCCTGGAGTCTTACGCAGGATTCACCCCTCCACTTT.